This T cell receptor (beta chain) originates from a study of T cells in Graves' hyperthyroidism and ophthalmopathy. This CDR3 contains 16 residues. With 0 bases removed from V and 2 bases from J, the gap between germline ends came to 14 bases. Looked up from germline, CDR1 is DFQATT and CDR2 is SNEGSKA (reference sequence). This clonotype was picked up many times. There were TCR beta CDR3 regions amplified from RNA transcripts. HTBI primers drove first-round RT-PCR of the TCR CDR3. A single record per CDR3 protein comes from TCRdb applying MiXCR to the multiplex PCR reads. Here the sample spans around 400,000 distinct CDR3 sequences, roughly 15% being singletons.

The gene calls are TRBV20-1 and TRBJ2-1; possible D gene TRBD2, 5 bases. This sequence originates from a woman aged 55-70 years with Graves' ophthalmopathy. Sequencing input: blood. The CDR3 reads CSARDLSGITYNEQFF. The CDR3 DNA sequence: TGCAGTGCTAGAGATCTTTCGGGAATCACCTACAATGAGCAGTTCTTC.